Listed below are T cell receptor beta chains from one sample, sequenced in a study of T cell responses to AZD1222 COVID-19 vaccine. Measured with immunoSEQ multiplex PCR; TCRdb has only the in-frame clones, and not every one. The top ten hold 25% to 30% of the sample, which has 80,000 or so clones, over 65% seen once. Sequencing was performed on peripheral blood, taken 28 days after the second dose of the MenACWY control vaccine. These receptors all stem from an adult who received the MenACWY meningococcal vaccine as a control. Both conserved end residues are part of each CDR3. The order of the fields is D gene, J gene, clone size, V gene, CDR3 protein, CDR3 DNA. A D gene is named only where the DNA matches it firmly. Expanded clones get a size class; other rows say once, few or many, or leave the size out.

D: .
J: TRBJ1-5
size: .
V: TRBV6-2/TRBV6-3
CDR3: CASSQGENQPQHF
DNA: TGTGCCAGCAGTCAGGGAGAAAATCAACCCCAGCATTTT

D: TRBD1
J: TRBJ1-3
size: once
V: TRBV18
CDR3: CASSPNMIPTGESGNTIYF
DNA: TGTGCCAGCTCACCAAACATGATCCCGACAGGGGAGTCTGGAAACACCATATATTTT

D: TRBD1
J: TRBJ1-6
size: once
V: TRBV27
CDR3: CASSLKGAGSPLHF
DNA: TGTGCCAGCAGTTTGAAGGGGGCGGGTTCACCCCTCCACTTT

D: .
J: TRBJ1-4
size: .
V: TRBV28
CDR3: CASSLFGDPKGEKLFF
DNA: TGTGCCAGCAGTTTATTCGGGGACCCCAAAGGGGAAAAACTGTTTTTT

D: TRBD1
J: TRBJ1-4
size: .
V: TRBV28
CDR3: CASTQGGATNEKLFF
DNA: TGTGCCAGCACCCAGGGGGGGGCAACTAATGAAAAACTGTTTTTT

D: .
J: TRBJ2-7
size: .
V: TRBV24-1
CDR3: CAIVGRDGTYEQYF
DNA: TGTGCCATCGTTGGCCGGGACGGAACCTACGAGCAGTACTTC

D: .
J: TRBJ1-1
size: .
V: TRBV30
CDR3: CAWRSRDFTEAFF
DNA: TGTGCCTGGAGGAGCAGGGATTTCACTGAAGCTTTCTTT

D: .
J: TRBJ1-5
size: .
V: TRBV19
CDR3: CASSPGQSLNQPQHF
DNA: TGTGCCAGTAGCCCTGGACAGAGCCTTAATCAGCCCCAGCATTTT

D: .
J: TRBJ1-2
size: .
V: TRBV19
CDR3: CASRDGYGYTF
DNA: TGTGCCAGTAGGGACGGCTATGGCTACACCTTC

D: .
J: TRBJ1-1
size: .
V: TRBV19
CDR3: CASRASRAKNTEAFF
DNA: TGTGCCAGTAGAGCCAGCAGGGCAAAGAACACTGAAGCTTTCTTT

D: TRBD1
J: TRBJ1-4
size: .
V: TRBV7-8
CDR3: CASNDRGPREKLFF
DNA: TGTGCCAGCAACGACAGGGGGCCAAGGGAAAAACTGTTTTTT

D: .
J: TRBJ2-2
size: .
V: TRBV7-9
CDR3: CASSQGGTGELFF
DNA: TGTGCCAGCAGCCAGGGGGGCACCGGGGAGCTGTTTTTT

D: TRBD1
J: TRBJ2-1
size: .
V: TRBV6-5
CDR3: CASSPRDSYNEQFF
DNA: TGTGCCAGCAGTCCCCGGGACAGCTACAATGAGCAGTTCTTC

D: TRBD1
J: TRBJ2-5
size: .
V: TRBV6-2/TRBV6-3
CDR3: CASSSYSTGGETQYF
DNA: TGTGCCAGCAGCTCTTACTCCACAGGGGGGGAGACCCAGTACTTC

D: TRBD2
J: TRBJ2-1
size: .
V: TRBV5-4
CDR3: CASSLLADNEQFF
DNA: TGTGCCAGCAGCTTACTAGCGGACAATGAGCAGTTCTTC

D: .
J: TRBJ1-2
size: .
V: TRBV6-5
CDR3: CASSPNWGYTF
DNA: TGTGCCAGCTCACCGAATTGGGGCTACACCTTC

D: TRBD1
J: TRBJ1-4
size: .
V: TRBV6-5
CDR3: CASSLTGQRNEKLFF
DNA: TGTGCCAGCAGTCTCACGGGACAGCGTAATGAAAAACTGTTTTTT

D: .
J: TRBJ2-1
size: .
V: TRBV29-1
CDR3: CSVDGPTYNEQFF
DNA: TGCAGCGTTGATGGGCCAACGTACAATGAGCAGTTCTTC

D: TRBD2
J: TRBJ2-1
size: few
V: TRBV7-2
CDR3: CASSLAFTSGDQFF
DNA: TGTGCCAGCAGCTTAGCGTTCACGAGCGGGGATCAGTTCTTC

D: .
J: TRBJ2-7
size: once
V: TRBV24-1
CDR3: CATSDGQRYEQYF
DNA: TGTGCCACCAGTGATGGACAGCGCTACGAGCAGTACTTC

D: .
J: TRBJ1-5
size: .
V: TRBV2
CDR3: CASSEWQNSNQPQHF
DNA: TGTGCCAGCAGTGAGTGGCAGAATAGCAATCAGCCCCAGCATTTT

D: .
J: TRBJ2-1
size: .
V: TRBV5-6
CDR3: CASSLGAISYNEQFF
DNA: TGTGCCAGCAGCTTGGGGGCGATCTCCTACAATGAGCAGTTCTTC

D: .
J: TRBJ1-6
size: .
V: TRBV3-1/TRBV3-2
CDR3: CASSQVDVGSPLHF
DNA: TGTGCCAGCAGCCAAGTCGACGTTGGCTCACCCCTCCACTTT

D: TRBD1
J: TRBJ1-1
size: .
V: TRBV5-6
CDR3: CASSGNRGRTEAFF
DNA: TGTGCCAGCAGCGGAAACAGGGGGCGCACTGAAGCTTTCTTT

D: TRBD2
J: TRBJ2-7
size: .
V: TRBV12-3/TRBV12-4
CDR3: CASRRTSWDEQYF
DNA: TGTGCCAGCAGACGGACTAGCTGGGACGAGCAGTACTTC

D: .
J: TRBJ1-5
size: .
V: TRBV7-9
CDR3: CASSLDDSNQPQHF
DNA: TGTGCCAGCAGCTTAGACGATAGCAATCAGCCCCAGCATTTT

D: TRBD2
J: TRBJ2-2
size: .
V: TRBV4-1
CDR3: CASSPRLAGMTGELFF
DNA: TGCGCCAGCAGCCCCCGCCTAGCGGGTATGACCGGGGAGCTGTTTTTT

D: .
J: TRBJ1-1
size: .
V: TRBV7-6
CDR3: CASSLMDSEMNTEAFF
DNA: TGTGCCAGCAGCTTAATGGACAGTGAGATGAACACTGAAGCTTTCTTT

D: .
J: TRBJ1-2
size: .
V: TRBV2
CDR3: CASKEDGPSSYTF
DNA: TGTGCCAGCAAAGAAGACGGGCCTTCGAGCTACACCTTC

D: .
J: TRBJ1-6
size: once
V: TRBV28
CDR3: CASRHPRKPPLHF
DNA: TGTGCCAGCAGACATCCCCGCAAACCACCCCTCCACTTT

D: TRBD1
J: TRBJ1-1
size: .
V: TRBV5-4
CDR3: CASSLGGDRAVEAFF
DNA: TGTGCCAGCAGCTTGGGGGGCGACAGGGCCGTAGAAGCTTTCTTT

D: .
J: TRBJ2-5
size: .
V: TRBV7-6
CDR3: CASSYLDETQYF
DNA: TGTGCCAGCAGCTACCTTGATGAGACCCAGTACTTC

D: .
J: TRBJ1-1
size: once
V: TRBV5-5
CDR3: CASSVRAGAVNTEAFF
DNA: TGTGCCAGCAGCGTACGGGCAGGGGCCGTGAACACTGAAGCTTTCTTT

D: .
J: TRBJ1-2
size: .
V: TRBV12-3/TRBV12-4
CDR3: CASSLGRNYGYTF
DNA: TGTGCCAGCAGTTTGGGGAGGAACTATGGCTACACCTTC

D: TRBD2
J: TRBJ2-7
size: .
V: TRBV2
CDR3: CASSLAGGIHYEQYF
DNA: TGTGCCAGCAGTTTAGCGGGGGGAATTCACTACGAGCAGTACTTC

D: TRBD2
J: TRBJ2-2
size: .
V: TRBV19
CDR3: CASSIKRTSGITGELFF
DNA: TGTGCCAGTAGTATCAAAAGGACTAGCGGAATCACCGGGGAGCTGTTTTTT

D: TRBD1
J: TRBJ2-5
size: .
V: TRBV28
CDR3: CASSLGQGGQETQYF
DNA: TGTGCCAGCAGTTTAGGACAGGGGGGGCAAGAGACCCAGTACTTC

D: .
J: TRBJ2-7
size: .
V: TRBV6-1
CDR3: CASSEYTRASRSYEQYF
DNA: TGTGCCAGCAGTGAGTATACGCGAGCATCACGGAGTTACGAGCAGTACTTC

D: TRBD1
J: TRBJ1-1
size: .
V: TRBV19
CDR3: CASSKNRGTEAFF
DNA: TGTGCCAGTAGTAAAAACAGGGGTACTGAAGCTTTCTTT

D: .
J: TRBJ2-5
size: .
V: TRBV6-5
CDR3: CASTHEETQYF
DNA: TGTGCCAGCACCCACGAAGAGACCCAGTACTTC

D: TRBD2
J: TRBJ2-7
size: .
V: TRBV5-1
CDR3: CASSLGGSGMSYEQYF
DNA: TGCGCCAGCAGCTTGGGCGGTAGCGGGATGTCCTACGAGCAGTACTTC

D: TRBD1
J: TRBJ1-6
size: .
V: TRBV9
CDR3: CASSVGGQGLSPLHF
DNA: TGTGCCAGCAGCGTAGGGGGACAGGGACTGTCACCCCTCCACTTT

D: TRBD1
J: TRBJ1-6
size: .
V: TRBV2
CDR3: CASSVGTGNSPLHF
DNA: TGTGCCAGCAGTGTAGGGACAGGGAATTCACCCCTCCACTTT

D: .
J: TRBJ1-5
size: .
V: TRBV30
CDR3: CAWSSQGYNQPQHF
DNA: TGTGCCTGGAGTAGCCAGGGGTACAATCAGCCCCAGCATTTT

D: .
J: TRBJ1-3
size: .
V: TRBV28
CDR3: CASKKGRRGPGNTIYF
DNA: TGTGCCAGCAAAAAGGGAAGGAGGGGCCCTGGAAACACCATATATTTT

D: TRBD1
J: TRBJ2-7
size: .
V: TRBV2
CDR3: CASSVYRGPYEQYF
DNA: TGTGCCAGCAGTGTTTACAGGGGGCCTTACGAGCAGTACTTC

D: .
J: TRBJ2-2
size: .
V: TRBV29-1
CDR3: CSVEGTDNTGELFF
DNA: TGCAGCGTTGAAGGAACGGATAACACCGGGGAGCTGTTTTTT

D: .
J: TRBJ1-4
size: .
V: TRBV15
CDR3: CAISQGSEKLFF
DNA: TGTGCCATCTCCCAGGGGTCGGAAAAACTGTTTTTT

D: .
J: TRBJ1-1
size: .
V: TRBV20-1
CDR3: CSASNTEAFF
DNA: TGCAGTGCGTCGAACACTGAAGCTTTCTTT

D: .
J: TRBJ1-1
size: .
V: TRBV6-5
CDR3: CASSPTGWTEAFF
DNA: TGTGCCAGCAGTCCCACAGGGTGGACTGAAGCTTTCTTT

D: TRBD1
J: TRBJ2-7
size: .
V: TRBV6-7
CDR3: CASSPQETGSYEQYF
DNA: TGTGCCAGCAGTCCCCAAGAGACAGGGAGCTACGAGCAGTACTTC